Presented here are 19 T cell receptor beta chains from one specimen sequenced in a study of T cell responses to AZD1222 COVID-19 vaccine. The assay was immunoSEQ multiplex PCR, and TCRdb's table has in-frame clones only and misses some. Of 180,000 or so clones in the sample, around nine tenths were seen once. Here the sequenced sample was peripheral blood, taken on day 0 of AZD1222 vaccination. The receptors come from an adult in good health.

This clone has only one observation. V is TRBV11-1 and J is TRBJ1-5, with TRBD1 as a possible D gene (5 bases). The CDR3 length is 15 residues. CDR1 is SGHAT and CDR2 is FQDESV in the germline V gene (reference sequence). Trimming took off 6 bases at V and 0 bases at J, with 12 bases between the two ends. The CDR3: CASRSTGDSNQPQHF. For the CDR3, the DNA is TGTGCCAGCAGATCCACAGGAGATAGCAATCAGCCCCAGCATTTT.

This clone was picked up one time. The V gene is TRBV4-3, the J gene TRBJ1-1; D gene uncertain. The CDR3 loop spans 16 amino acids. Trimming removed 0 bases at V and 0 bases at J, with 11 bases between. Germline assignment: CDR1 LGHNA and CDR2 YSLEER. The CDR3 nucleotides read TGCGCCAGCAGCCAAGATCGGGAGCTCATGAACACTGAAGCTTTCTTT. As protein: CASSQDRELMNTEAFF.

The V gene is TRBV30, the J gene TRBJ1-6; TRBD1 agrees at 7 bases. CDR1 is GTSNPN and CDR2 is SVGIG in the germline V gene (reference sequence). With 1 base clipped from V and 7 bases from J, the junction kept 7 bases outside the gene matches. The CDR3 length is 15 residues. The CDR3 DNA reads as TGTGCCTGGAGTGGATCCGGGACAGCAAATTCACCCCTCCACTTT. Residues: CAWSGSGTANSPLHF.

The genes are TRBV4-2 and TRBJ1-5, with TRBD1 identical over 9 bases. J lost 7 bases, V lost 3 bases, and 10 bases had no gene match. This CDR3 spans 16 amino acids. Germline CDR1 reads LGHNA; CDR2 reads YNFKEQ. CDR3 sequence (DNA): TGTGCCAGCAGCCAGTCCCGAGGACAGGGGCGCCAGCCCCAGCATTTT. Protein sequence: CASSQSRGQGRQPQHF.

In DNA, the CDR3 is TGTGCCAGCAGTCCGATAGATAGCAATCAGCCCCAGCATTTT. Its translation is CASSPIDSNQPQHF. The rearrangement uses TRBV27 and TRBJ1-5; D remains ambiguous. The length of the CDR3 is 14 residues. The V gene lost 5 bases and the J gene lost 0 bases, with 8 bases spanning the gap. Per the germline V gene, CDR1 is MNHEY and CDR2 is SMNVEV (reference sequence).

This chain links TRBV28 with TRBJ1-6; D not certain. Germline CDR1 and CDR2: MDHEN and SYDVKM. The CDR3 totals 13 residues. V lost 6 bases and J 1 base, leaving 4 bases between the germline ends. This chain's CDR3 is CASRYSYNSPLHF. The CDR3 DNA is TGTGCCAGCAGATATTCCTATAATTCACCCCTCCACTTT. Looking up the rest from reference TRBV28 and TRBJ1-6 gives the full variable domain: DVKVTQSSRYLVKRTGEKVFLECVQDMDHENMFWYRQDPGLGLRLIYFSYDVKMKEKGDIPEGYSVSREKKERFSLILESASTNQTSMYLCASRYSYNSPLHFGNGTRLTVT.

The CDR3 DNA follows: TGCGCCAGCAGCCGCGAGGAGGGCTATAATTCACCCCTCCACTTT. Encoded protein: CASSREEGYNSPLHF. The rearrangement uses TRBV4-1 and TRBJ1-6; no definite D call. The length of the CDR3 is 15 residues. Trimming removed 4 bases from V and 3 bases from J, with 10 bases in between. Looked up from germline, CDR1 is MGHRA and CDR2 is YSYEKL.

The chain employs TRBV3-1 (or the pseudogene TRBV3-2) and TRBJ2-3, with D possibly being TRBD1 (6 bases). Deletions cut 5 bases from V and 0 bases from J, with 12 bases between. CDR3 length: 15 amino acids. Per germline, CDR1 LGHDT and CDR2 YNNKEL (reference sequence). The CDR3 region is CASSGGQRSTDTQYF. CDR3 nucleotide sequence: TGTGCCAGCAGCGGGGGCCAGAGGAGCACAGATACGCAGTATTTT.

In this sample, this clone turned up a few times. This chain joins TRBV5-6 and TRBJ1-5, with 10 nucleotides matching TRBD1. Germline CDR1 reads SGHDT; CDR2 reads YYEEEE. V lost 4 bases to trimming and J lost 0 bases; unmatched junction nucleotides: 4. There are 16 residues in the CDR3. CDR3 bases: TGTGCCAGCAGCAAAGGACAGGGGGTTAGCAATCAGCCCCAGCATTTT. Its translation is CASSKGQGVSNQPQHF.

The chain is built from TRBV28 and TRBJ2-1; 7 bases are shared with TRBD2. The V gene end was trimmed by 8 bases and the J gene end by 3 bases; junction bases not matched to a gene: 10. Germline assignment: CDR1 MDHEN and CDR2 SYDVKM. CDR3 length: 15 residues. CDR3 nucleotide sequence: TGTGCCAGCTGGACTAGTGGCCTGAACTACAATGAGCAGTTCTTC. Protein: CASWTSGLNYNEQFF. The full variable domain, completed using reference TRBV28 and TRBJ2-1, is DVKVTQSSRYLVKRTGEKVFLECVQDMDHENMFWYRQDPGLGLRLIYFSYDVKMKEKGDIPEGYSVSREKKERFSLILESASTNQTSMYLCASWTSGLNYNEQFFGPGTRLTVL.

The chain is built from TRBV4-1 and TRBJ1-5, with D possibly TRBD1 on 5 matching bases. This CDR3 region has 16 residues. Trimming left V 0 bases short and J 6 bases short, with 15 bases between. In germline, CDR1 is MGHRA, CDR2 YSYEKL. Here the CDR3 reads CASSQDLVGGGQPQHF. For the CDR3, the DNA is TGCGCCAGCAGCCAAGACCTCGTCGGGGGGGGTCAGCCCCAGCATTTT.

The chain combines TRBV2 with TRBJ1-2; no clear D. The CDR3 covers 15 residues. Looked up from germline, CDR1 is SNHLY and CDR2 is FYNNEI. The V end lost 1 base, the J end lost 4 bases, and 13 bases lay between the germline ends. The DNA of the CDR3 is TGTGCCAGCAGTGAAGGGCAGGTCAGGTTCTATGGCTACACCTTC. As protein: CASSEGQVRFYGYTF. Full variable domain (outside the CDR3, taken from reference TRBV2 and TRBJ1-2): EPEVTQTPSHQVTQMGQEVILRCVPISNHLYFYWYRQILGQKVEFLVSFYNNEISEKSEIFDDQFSVERPDGSNFTLKIRSTKLEDSAMYFCASSEGQVRFYGYTFGSGTRLTVV.

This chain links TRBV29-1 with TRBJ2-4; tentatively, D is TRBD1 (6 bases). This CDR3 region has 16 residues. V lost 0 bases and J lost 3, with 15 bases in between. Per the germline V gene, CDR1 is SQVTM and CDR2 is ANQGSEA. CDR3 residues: CSVEEKRGTRKNIQYF. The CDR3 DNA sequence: TGCAGCGTTGAAGAAAAGAGGGGGACACGCAAAAACATTCAGTACTTC.

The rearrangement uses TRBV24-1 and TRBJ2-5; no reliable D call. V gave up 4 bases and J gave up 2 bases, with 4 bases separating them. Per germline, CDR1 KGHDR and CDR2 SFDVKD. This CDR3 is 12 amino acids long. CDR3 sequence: CATSDWQETQYF. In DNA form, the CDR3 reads TGTGCCACCAGTGACTGGCAAGAGACCCAGTACTTC.

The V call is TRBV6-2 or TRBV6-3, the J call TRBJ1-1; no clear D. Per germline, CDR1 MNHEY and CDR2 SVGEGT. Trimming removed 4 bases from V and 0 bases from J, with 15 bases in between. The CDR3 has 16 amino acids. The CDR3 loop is CASSFSEERMNTEAFF. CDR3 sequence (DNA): TGTGCCAGCAGTTTTTCGGAGGAGCGAATGAACACTGAAGCTTTCTTT.

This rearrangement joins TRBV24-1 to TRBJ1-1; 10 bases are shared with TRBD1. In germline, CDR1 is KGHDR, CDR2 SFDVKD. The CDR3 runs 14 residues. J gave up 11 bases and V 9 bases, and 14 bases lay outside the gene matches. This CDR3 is CATSSGTGAAGAFF. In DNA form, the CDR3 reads TGTGCCACCTCCTCCGGGACAGGGGCTGCGGGGGCTTTCTTT.

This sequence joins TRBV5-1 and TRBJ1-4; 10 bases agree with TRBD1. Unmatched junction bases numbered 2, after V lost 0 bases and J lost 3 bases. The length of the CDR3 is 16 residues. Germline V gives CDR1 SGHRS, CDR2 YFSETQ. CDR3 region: CASSLGDRGSNEKLFF. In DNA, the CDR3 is TGCGCCAGCAGCTTGGGGGACAGGGGTTCTAATGAAAAACTGTTTTTT.

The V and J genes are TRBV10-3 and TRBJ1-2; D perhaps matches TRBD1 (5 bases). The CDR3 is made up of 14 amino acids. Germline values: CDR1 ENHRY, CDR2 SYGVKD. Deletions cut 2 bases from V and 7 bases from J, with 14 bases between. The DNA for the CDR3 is TGTGCCATCAGTGAGAGAGGCAGGGTGGGTGGCTACACCTTC. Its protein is CAISERGRVGGYTF.

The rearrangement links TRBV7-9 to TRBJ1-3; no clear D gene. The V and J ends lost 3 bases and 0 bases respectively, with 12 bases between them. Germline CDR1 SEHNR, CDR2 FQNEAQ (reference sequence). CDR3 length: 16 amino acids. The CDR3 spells CASSFYNLSSGNTIYF. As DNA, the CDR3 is TGTGCCAGCAGCTTCTACAACTTAAGCTCTGGAAACACCATATATTTT. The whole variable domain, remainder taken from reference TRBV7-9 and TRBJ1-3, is DTGVSQNPRHKITKRGQNVTFRCDPISEHNRLYWYRQTLGQGPEFLTYFQNEAQLEKSRLLSDRFSAERPKGSFSTLEIQRTEQGDSAMYLCASSFYNLSSGNTIYFGEGSWLTVV.